This entry describes one T cell receptor beta chain. The antigen remains undetermined. CDR1 is MNHEY and CDR2 is SVGAGI in the germline V gene. The CDR3 contains 17 residues. V lost 2 bases and J 4 bases, leaving 18 bases between the germline ends. This sample was included in a study of identical twins. Study results and caveats: The authors noted that invariant MAIT and iNKT cells could partly confound zero-insertion analyses. Compared with unrelated sharing, twin-shared out-of-frame alpha sequences had more low-probability sequences.

One entry per CDR3 protein, called by TCRdb with MiXCR from the 5' RACE reads. Counted here are about 890,000 distinct CDR3 sequences, roughly 12% occurring once; the ten biggest clones make up 1.5% to 2%. Another study also made use of these data, one on yellow fever vaccine responses in identical twins.

The sequence was collected from a woman between 18 and 29 years old in good health. The V and J genes are TRBV6-5 and TRBJ2-1, with D tentatively TRBD1 or TRBD2 (5 bases each). Sequencing used PBMCs. CDR3: CASSYNTQGTLYNEQFF. The CDR3 coding sequence is TGTGCCAGCAGTTACAACACTCAAGGGACCCTTTACAATGAGCAGTTCTTC.